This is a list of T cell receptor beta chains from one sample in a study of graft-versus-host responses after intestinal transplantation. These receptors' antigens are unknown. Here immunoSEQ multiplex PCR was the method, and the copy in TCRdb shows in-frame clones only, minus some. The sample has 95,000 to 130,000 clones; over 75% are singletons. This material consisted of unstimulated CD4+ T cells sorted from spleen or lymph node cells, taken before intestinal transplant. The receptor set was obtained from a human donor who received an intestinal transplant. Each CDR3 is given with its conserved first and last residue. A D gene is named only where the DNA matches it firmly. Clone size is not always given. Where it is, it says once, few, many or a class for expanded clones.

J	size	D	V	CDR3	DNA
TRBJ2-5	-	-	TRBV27	CASRLGLGWETQYF	TGTGCCAGCAGATTAGGACTGGGATGGGAGACCCAGTACTTC
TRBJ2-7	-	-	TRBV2	CASNLQSSYEQYF	TGTGCCAGCAACCTACAGAGCTCCTACGAGCAGTACTTC
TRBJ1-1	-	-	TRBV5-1	CASSLRQQNTEAFF	TGCGCCAGCAGCTTGAGACAGCAGAACACTGAAGCTTTCTTT
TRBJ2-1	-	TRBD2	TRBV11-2	CASRPTSGSPNEQFF	TGTGCCAGCAGACCCACTAGCGGGTCACCGAATGAGCAGTTCTTC
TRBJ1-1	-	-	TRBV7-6	CASSLAGRENTEAFF	TGTGCCAGCAGCTTAGCGGGGCGGGAGAACACTGAAGCTTTCTTT
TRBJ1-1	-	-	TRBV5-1	CASSFDRVKTEAFF	TGCGCCAGCAGCTTTGACAGAGTTAAGACTGAAGCTTTCTTT
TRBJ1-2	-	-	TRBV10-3	CAISEASTRYGYTF	TGTGCCATCAGTGAGGCATCAACTAGGTATGGCTACACCTTC
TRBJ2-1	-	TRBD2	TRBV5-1	CASSFGLAGVNEQFF	TGCGCCAGCAGCTTCGGACTAGCGGGAGTCAATGAGCAGTTCTTC
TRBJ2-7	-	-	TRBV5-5	CASSRDTYEQYF	TGTGCCAGCAGCCGGGACACCTACGAGCAGTACTTC
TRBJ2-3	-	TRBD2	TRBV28	CASSPFRGVRTDTQYF	TGTGCCAGCAGCCCCTTCCGGGGGGTTCGCACAGATACGCAGTATTTT
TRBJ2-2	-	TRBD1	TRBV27	CASMGTGIRELFF	TGTGCCAGCATGGGGACAGGGATTCGGGAGCTGTTTTTT
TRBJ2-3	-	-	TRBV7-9	CASSFQVEDTQYF	TGTGCCAGCAGCTTCCAGGTAGAAGATACGCAGTATTTT
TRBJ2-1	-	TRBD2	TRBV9	CASSVGGAGVDNEQFF	TGTGCCAGCAGCGTAGGGGGCGCGGGAGTGGACAATGAGCAGTTCTTC
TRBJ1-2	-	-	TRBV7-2	CASSLGRDYGYTF	TGTGCCAGCAGCTTAGGGAGGGACTATGGCTACACCTTC
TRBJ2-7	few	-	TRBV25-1	CASSELVPAGPQQYF	TGTGCCAGCAGTGAATTAGTCCCGGCAGGGCCCCAGCAGTACTTC
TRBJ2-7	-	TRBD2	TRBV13	CASSFRLAGAYEQYF	TGTGCCAGCAGCTTTCGACTAGCGGGAGCCTACGAGCAGTACTTC
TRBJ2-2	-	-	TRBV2	CASSEDYTGELFF	TGTGCCAGCAGTGAAGACTACACCGGGGAGCTGTTTTTT
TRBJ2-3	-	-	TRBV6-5	CASSSTGSTDTQYF	TGTGCCAGCAGTTCAACGGGGAGCACAGATACGCAGTATTTT
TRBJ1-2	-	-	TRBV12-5	CASGLVNGRLANYGYTF	TGTGCTAGTGGTTTGGTAAACGGCAGACTAGCTAACTATGGCTACACCTTC
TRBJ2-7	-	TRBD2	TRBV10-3	CAISSSGIPYEQYF	TGTGCCATCAGTTCTAGCGGGATCCCCTACGAGCAGTACTTC
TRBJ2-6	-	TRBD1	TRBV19	CASSTGQGVSGANVLTF	TGTGCCAGTAGTACGGGACAGGGTGTAAGTGGGGCCAACGTCCTGACTTTC
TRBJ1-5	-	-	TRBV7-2	CASSWRGNQPQHF	TGTGCCAGCAGTTGGAGGGGTAATCAGCCCCAGCATTTT
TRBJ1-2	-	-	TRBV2	CASDTLGGGDYGYTF	TGTGCCAGCGACACCCTTGGTGGAGGGGACTATGGCTACACCTTC
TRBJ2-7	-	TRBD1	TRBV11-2	CASSLDRRQGFNF	TGTGCCAGCAGCTTAGATCGAAGACAGGGCTTTAACTTC
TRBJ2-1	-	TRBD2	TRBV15	CATSRVARTSGNNEQFF	TGTGCCACCAGCAGAGTCGCGAGGACTAGCGGGAACAATGAGCAGTTCTTC
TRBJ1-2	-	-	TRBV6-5	CASSRPPGNYGYTF	TGTGCCAGCAGTCGCCCACCGGGTAACTATGGCTACACCTTC
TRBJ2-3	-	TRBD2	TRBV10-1	CASSERTSGRDTQYF	TGCGCCAGCAGTGAGAGGACTAGCGGGAGGGATACGCAGTATTTT
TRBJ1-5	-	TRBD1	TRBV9	CASSATGGAFQPQHF	TGTGCCAGCAGCGCCACAGGGGGCGCGTTCCAGCCCCAGCATTTT
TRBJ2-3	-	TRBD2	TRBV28	CASSSRAGGPTDTQYF	TGTGCCAGCAGTTCCCGGGCGGGAGGGCCAACAGATACGCAGTATTTT
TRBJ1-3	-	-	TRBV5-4	CASSLRGGVLAPGNTIYF	TGTGCCAGCAGCTTGAGGGGGGGGGTTTTGGCTCCTGGAAACACCATATATTTT
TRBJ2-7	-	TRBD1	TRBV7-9	CASSLDRGYEQYF	TGTGCCAGCAGCTTAGACAGGGGTTACGAGCAGTACTTC
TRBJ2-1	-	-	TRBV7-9	CASSLGQAYRTDEQFF	TGTGCCAGCAGCTTAGGGCAAGCGTATCGAACCGATGAGCAGTTCTTC
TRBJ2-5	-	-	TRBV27	CASRHKGGGDKETQYF	TGTGCCAGCCGCCACAAAGGGGGGGGAGACAAAGAGACCCAGTACTTC
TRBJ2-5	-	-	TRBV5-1	CASSLVWGDEETQYF	TGCGCCAGCAGCTTGGTTTGGGGAGATGAAGAGACCCAGTACTTC
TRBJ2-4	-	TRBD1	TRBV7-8	CASSQGALGNIQYF	TGTGCCAGCAGCCAGGGGGCCCTGGGAAACATTCAGTACTTC
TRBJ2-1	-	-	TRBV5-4	CASSLWASSYNEQFF	TGTGCCAGCAGCTTGTGGGCAAGCTCCTACAATGAGCAGTTCTTC
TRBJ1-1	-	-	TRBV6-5	CASSNGIKAAFF	TGTGCCAGCAGTAACGGGATCAAGGCAGCTTTCTTT
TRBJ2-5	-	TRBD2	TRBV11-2	CASSPPGSGRETQYF	TGTGCCAGCAGCCCGCCGGGGAGCGGGAGGGAGACCCAGTACTTC
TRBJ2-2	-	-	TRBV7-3	CASSLLGRGAGELFF	TGTGCCAGCAGCTTATTGGGCAGGGGTGCCGGGGAGCTGTTTTTT